This T cell receptor (beta chain) was observed in a study of response to subunit inactivated influenza vaccine. Study conclusions and caveats: It was suggested by the authors that few new T cells are recruited by each seasonal influenza vaccination.

Concerning this clonotype itself: The antigen remains undetermined.

CDR1 and CDR2 (germline): SGHRS, YFSETQ. This CDR3 comprises 13 residues. Trimming took off 6 bases at V and 1 base at J, with 8 bases between the two ends. A single record per CDR3 protein comes from TCRdb applying MiXCR to the RT-PCR reads. The sample lists some 520,000 distinct CDR3 sequences; 16% were seen once. This specimen consisted of CD4+ T cells sorted from PBMCs, obtained less than 25 months after vaccination. The source of this sequence is a man aged 45-69 years who received an inactivated influenza vaccine. The V gene is TRBV5-1, the J gene TRBJ2-1; perhaps TRBD1 as D (6 bases). DNA for the CDR3: TGCGCCAGCACAGGGGTATCCTACAATGAGCAGTTCTTC. Residues: CASTGVSYNEQFF.